Described below is a single T cell receptor (beta chain) sequence and its context. This record belongs to a study of cytomegalovirus exposure and HLA in healthy donors. The germline V gene encodes CDR1 MNHEY and CDR2 SMNVEV (reference sequence). This CDR3 is 13 amino acids long. The V end lost 3 bases, the J end lost 1 base, and 6 bases lay between the germline ends. A multiplex PCR was run with 60 Vbeta primers and 13 Jbeta primers. Generated by immunoSEQ multiplex PCR, the TCRdb table keeps only in-frame clones and is missing some. The sample lists about 99,000 clones, 75% to 85% occurring once. The specimen was PBMCs. The V call is TRBV27, the J call TRBJ1-1; the D is unclear. The sequence came from a male donor in good health and CMV-seropositive. CDR3 sequence: CASSLGRNTEAFF. The CDR3 DNA follows: TGTGCCAGCAGTTTGGGGAGGAACACTGAAGCTTTCTTT.